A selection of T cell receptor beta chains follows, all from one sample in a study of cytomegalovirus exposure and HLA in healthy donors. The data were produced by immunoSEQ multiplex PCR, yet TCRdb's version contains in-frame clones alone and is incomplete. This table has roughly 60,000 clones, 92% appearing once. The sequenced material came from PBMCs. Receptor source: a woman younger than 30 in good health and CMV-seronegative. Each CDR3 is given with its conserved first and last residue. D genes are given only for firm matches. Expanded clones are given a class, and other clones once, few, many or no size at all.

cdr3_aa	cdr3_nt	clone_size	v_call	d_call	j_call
CASSQDSGGLAGELFF	TGTGCCAGCAGCCAAGATTCCGGGGGGCTGGCCGGGGAGCTGTTTTTT	-	TRBV14	-	TRBJ2-2
CASSLYLTGGAAAEAFF	TGTGCCAGCAGTTTGTATTTAACAGGGGGCGCCGCTGCTGAAGCTTTCTTT	-	TRBV27	TRBD1	TRBJ1-1
CASGRGAPPRRSTF	TGTGCCAGCGGGAGGGGGGCCCCACCACGCCGGAGCACCTTC	-	TRBV27	-	TRBJ1-2
CASSYLQRETGEQYF	TGTGCCAGCAGTTACCTTCAGCGGGAGACGGGGGAGCAGTACTTC	-	TRBV6-6	TRBD2	TRBJ2-7
CASGTGSYGYTF	TGTGCCAGCGGGACAGGGAGCTATGGCTACACCTTC	-	TRBV18	TRBD1	TRBJ1-2
CASSLEVGQGFYEQYF	TGTGCCAGCAGCTTAGAAGTGGGACAGGGATTCTACGAGCAGTACTTC	-	TRBV7-9	TRBD1	TRBJ2-7
CASSALEGTGEQETQYF	TGTGCCAGCAGCGCTCTTGAGGGAACAGGGGAGCAAGAGACCCAGTACTTC	-	TRBV28	TRBD1	TRBJ2-5
CASSVIRGQQSFDVSGANVLTF	TGTGCCAGCAGCGTTATTAGGGGACAGCAAAGCTTTGATGTGTCTGGGGCCAACGTCCTGACTTTC	-	TRBV2	TRBD1	TRBJ2-6
CSVGPVNEQFF	TGCAGCGTTGGCCCAGTCAATGAGCAGTTCTTC	-	TRBV29-1	-	TRBJ2-1
CASSPPHYDSYNEQFF	TGTGCCAGCAGCCCGCCTCACTACGACTCCTACAATGAGCAGTTCTTC	-	TRBV7-6	-	TRBJ2-1
CASSLDSNSYNEQFF	TGTGCCAGCAGCCTGGACAGTAACTCCTACAATGAGCAGTTCTTC	-	TRBV7-6	-	TRBJ2-1
CASSPDAGSDTQYF	TGTGCCAGCAGCCCCGACGCGGGCTCAGATACGCAGTATTTT	-	TRBV7-3	-	TRBJ2-3
CSVEDLLGRSGKSSYEQYF	TGCAGCGTTGAAGATCTACTTGGGAGGTCTGGGAAAAGCTCCTACGAGCAGTACTTC	-	TRBV29-1	-	TRBJ2-7
CASSLQGGYNEQFF	TGTGCCAGCTCACTACAGGGGGGTTACAATGAGCAGTTCTTC	-	TRBV18	TRBD1	TRBJ2-1
CASSLASAGRGYTF	TGTGCCAGCAGCTTAGCGTCTGCCGGTCGGGGCTACACCTTC	-	TRBV7-8	-	TRBJ1-2
CASSLWGGELVDTQYF	TGTGCCAGCAGCTTGTGGGGAGGGGAGTTGGTTGATACGCAGTATTTT	once	TRBV7-3	TRBD2	TRBJ2-3
CASSNQGAHGYTF	TGTGCCAGCAGCAACCAGGGGGCGCATGGCTACACCTTC	-	TRBV28	TRBD1	TRBJ1-2
CATSISSNEKLFF	TGTGCCACATCTATTTCGTCGAATGAAAAACTGTTTTTT	-	TRBV6-1	-	TRBJ1-4
CASSHIQGNTIYF	TGTGCCAGCAGTCATATTCAGGGGAACACCATATATTTT	-	TRBV14	-	TRBJ1-3
CASSPGQGGTEAFF	TGTGCCAGCTCACCGGGACAGGGAGGCACTGAAGCTTTCTTT	-	TRBV18	TRBD1	TRBJ1-1
CASSAGTFGGSPLHF	TGTGCCAGCAGCGCCGGAACCTTCGGGGGTTCACCCCTCCACTTT	-	TRBV13	-	TRBJ1-6
CASDRGGQAANYGYTF	TGTGCCAGCGACAGAGGGGGCCAGGCCGCTAACTATGGCTACACCTTC	-	TRBV6-6	TRBD1	TRBJ1-2
CASSGDRTYEQYF	TGTGCCAGCAGTGGCGACAGGACCTACGAGCAGTACTTC	-	TRBV28	-	TRBJ2-7
CASSPRPLSDTQYF	TGTGCCAGCAGCCCTAGGCCTCTGTCGGATACGCAGTATTTT	-	TRBV9	-	TRBJ2-3
CASKTDGRGNEKLFF	TGTGCCAGTAAAACCGATGGCAGGGGGAATGAAAAACTGTTTTTT	-	TRBV2	TRBD1	TRBJ1-4
CASSEWGGGELFF	TGTGCCAGCAGTGAATGGGGAGGCGGGGAGCTGTTTTTT	-	TRBV25-1	-	TRBJ2-2
CASSPNSYNSYEQYF	TGTGCCAGCTCACCTAACAGTTACAACTCCTACGAGCAGTACTTC	once	TRBV18	-	TRBJ2-7
CASAGLPEDTQYF	TGTGCTAGTGCGGGACTACCCGAGGATACGCAGTATTTT	-	TRBV12-5	TRBD2	TRBJ2-3
CASSYPAGAIYGYTF	TGTGCCAGCAGTTACCCCGCGGGTGCGATCTATGGCTACACCTTC	-	TRBV28	-	TRBJ1-2
CASIKGRGMNTEAFF	TGTGCCAGCATCAAAGGACGGGGAATGAACACTGAAGCTTTCTTT	-	TRBV27	-	TRBJ1-1
CASRGLDNTDTQYF	TGTGCCAGTAGGGGACTAGACAACACAGATACGCAGTATTTT	-	TRBV19	TRBD2	TRBJ2-3
CAWSAYWGGPTEAFF	TGTGCCTGGAGTGCTTATTGGGGGGGCCCCACTGAAGCTTTCTTT	-	TRBV30	-	TRBJ1-1
CASSPSQVETQYF	TGTGCCAGCTCACCAAGCCAGGTCGAGACCCAGTACTTC	-	TRBV18	-	TRBJ2-5
CATKPFYNEQFF	TGTGCCACTAAGCCCTTCTACAATGAGCAGTTCTTC	-	TRBV6-1	-	TRBJ2-1
CASSLGAGLHQPQHF	TGTGCCAGCAGCTTAGGGGCCGGTCTCCATCAGCCCCAGCATTTT	-	TRBV7-6	-	TRBJ1-5
CASSEGRGSYNEQFF	TGTGCCAGCAGTGAAGGGCGGGGGAGCTACAATGAGCAGTTCTTC	once	TRBV2	TRBD2	TRBJ2-1
CASSLVGGYNEQFF	TGTGCCAGCAGCTTAGTGGGAGGGTACAATGAGCAGTTCTTC	-	TRBV7-3	TRBD2	TRBJ2-1
CASSEYGVHNTIYF	TGTGCCAGCAGTGAATACGGGGTTCATAACACCATATATTTT	-	TRBV6-1	-	TRBJ1-3
CASSLGGGEKLFF	TGCGCCAGCAGCTTGGGCGGAGGCGAAAAACTGTTTTTT	once	TRBV5-1	-	TRBJ1-4
CASSSGGGVGAEAFF	TGTGCCAGCAGCTCGGGAGGGGGGGTAGGGGCTGAAGCTTTCTTT	-	TRBV5-4	-	TRBJ1-1
CASSLGSRVNTEAFF	TGTGCCAGCAGTTTAGGGTCACGGGTGAACACTGAAGCTTTCTTT	-	TRBV27	-	TRBJ1-1
CSVVRRAGGDTQYF	TGCAGCGTTGTACGGAGGGCCGGGGGAGATACGCAGTATTTT	-	TRBV29-1	-	TRBJ2-3
CASSLSFPTGDPDGFSGNTIYF	TGTGCCAGCAGTTTATCGTTCCCGACAGGGGACCCTGATGGGTTCTCTGGAAACACCATATATTTT	-	TRBV27	TRBD1	TRBJ1-3
CASSLTGYRGSYEQYF	TGTGCCAGCAGCTTAACCGGCTACAGGGGGTCTTACGAGCAGTACTTC	-	TRBV7-3	TRBD1	TRBJ2-7
CASSLQNTGANVLTF	TGTGCCAGCAGTTTACAGAACACGGGGGCCAACGTCCTGACTTTC	-	TRBV6-4	-	TRBJ2-6
CASLTLGDQETQYF	TGTGCCAGTCTCACCCTCGGTGACCAAGAGACCCAGTACTTC	-	TRBV6-6	-	TRBJ2-5
CASSLAKTDNYGYTF	TGTGCCAGCAGCTTGGCCAAGACAGACAACTATGGCTACACCTTC	-	TRBV5-6	-	TRBJ1-2
CASSVWEAGLAETQYF	TGTGCCAGCAGCGTTTGGGAAGCGGGGTTAGCAGAGACCCAGTACTTC	-	TRBV2	TRBD2	TRBJ2-5
CASSGSETDTQYF	TGTGCCAGCAGTGGGTCGGAGACAGATACGCAGTATTTT	-	TRBV6-1	-	TRBJ2-3
CASTPGDYQPQHF	TGTGCCAGCACTCCGGGGGATTATCAGCCCCAGCATTTT	-	TRBV2	-	TRBJ1-5
CASSPGLAYNEQFF	TGTGCCAGCAGCCCGGGACTAGCCTACAATGAGCAGTTCTTC	-	TRBV13	TRBD2	TRBJ2-1
CASSSGGVGTGELFF	TGTGCCAGCAGCTCCGGGGGGGTCGGCACCGGGGAGCTGTTTTTT	-	TRBV7-9	TRBD2	TRBJ2-2
CASSVGRGTDTQYF	TGTGCCAGCTCCGTAGGGCGGGGCACAGATACGCAGTATTTT	-	TRBV18	-	TRBJ2-3
CASSPGLADHNEQFF	TGTGCCAGCAGCCCGGGACTAGCGGATCACAATGAGCAGTTCTTC	once	TRBV28	TRBD2	TRBJ2-1